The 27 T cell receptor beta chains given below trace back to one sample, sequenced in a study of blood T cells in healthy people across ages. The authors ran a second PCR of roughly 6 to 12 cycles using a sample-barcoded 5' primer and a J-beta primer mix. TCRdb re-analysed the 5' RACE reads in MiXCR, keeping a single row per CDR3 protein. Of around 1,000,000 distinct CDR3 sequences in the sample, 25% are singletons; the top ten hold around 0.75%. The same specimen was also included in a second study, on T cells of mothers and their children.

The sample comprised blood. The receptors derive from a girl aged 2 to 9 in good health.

CDR3 loop: CSVAGGGNYGYTF. CDR3 coding DNA: TGCAGCGTTGCGGGCGGGGGTAACTATGGCTACACCTTC. The chain employs TRBV29-1 and TRBJ1-2, with a weak D call TRBD1 (5 bases). V was trimmed by 4 bases and J by 1 base, leaving 10 bases between them. Looked up from germline, CDR1 is SQVTM and CDR2 is ANQGSEA. There are 13 residues in the CDR3. The complete variable domain, with remaining parts taken from reference TRBV29-1 and TRBJ1-2, reads SAVISQKPSRDICQRGTSLTIQCQVDSQVTMMFWYRQQPGQSLTLIATANQGSEATYESGFVIDKFPISRPNLTFSTLTVSNMSPEDSSIYLCSVAGGGNYGYTFGSGTRLTVV.

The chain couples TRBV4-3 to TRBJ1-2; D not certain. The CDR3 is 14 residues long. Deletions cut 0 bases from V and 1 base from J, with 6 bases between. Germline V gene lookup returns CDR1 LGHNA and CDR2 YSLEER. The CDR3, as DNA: TGCGCCAGCAGCCAAGAGAACCTTAACTATGGCTACACCTTC. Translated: CASSQENLNYGYTF.

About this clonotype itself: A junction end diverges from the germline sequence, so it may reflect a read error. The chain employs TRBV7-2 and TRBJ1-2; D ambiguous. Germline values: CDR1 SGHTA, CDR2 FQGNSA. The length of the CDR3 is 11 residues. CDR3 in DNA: TGTGCCAGCAGCTCCTCGGGCCGGGTGATCTTC. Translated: CASSSSGRVIF.

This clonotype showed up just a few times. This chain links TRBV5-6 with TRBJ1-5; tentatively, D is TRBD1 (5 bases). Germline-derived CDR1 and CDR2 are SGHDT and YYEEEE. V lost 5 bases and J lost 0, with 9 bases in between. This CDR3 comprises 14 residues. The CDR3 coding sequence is TGTGCCAGCAGTCTACAGGCTAGCAATCAGCCCCAGCATTTT. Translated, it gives CASSLQASNQPQHF.

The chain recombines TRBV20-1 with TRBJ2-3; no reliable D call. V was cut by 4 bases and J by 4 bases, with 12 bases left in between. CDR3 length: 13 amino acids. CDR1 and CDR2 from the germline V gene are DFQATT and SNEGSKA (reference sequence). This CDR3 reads CSATDTSADTQYF. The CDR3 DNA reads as TGCAGTGCTACAGACACCTCCGCAGATACGCAGTATTTT.

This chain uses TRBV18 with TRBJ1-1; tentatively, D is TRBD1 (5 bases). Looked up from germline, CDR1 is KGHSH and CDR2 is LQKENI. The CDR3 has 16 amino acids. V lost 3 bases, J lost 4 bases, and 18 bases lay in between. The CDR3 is CASSPVVSRVGTEAFF. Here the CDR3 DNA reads TGTGCCAGCTCACCGGTAGTATCCAGGGTGGGCACTGAAGCTTTCTTT.

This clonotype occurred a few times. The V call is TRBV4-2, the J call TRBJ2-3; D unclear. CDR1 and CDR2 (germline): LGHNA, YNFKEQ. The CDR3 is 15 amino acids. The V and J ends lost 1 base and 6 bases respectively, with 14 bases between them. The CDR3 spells CASSQVLKIADTQYF. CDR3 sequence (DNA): TGTGCCAGCAGCCAAGTTCTGAAAATCGCGGATACGCAGTATTTT.

As DNA, the CDR3 is TGTACCAGCAGCTTAGATGGTGCGGGGACCCAGTACTTC. Its protein product is CTSSLDGAGTQYF. The J gene is TRBJ2-5, the V gene TRBV7-2; D might be TRBD2 (5 bases). The CDR3 is 13 amino acids. Trimming pared 1 base from V and 7 bases from J, leaving 10 bases between. CDR1 is SGHTA and CDR2 is FQGNSA in the germline V gene. Full variable domain (rest looked up from reference TRBV7-2 and TRBJ2-5): GAGVSQSPSNKVTEKGKDVELRCDPISGHTALYWYRQSLGQGLEFLIYFQGNSAPDKSGLPSDRFSAERTGGSVSTLTIQRTQQEDSAVYLCTSSLDGAGTQYFGPGTRLLVL.

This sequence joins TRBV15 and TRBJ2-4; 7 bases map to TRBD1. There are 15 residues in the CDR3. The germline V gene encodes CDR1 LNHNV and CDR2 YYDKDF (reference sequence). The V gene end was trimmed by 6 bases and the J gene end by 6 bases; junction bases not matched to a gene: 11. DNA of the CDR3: TGTGCCACCAGAGAGACAGGGCGGTCGGGAAACATTCAGTACTTC. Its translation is CATRETGRSGNIQYF.

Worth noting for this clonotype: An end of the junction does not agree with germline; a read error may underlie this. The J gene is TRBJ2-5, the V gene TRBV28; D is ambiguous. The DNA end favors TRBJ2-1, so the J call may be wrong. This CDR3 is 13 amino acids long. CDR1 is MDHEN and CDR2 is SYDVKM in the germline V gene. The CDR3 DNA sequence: TGTACCAGCAGCCCCACTTGCACGAATGAGCAGTTCTTC. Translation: CTSSPTCTNEQFF.

The CDR3 region has the DNA TGTGCCAGTAGTGTGTCGGAAAAGACCCAGTACTTC. Residues: CASSVSEKTQYF. The chain carries TRBV5-6 and TRBJ2-5, with no clear D. CDR1 is SGHDT, CDR2 YYEEEE, per germline. V dropped 8 bases and J dropped 6 bases, with 14 bases sitting between them. The CDR3 covers 12 residues.

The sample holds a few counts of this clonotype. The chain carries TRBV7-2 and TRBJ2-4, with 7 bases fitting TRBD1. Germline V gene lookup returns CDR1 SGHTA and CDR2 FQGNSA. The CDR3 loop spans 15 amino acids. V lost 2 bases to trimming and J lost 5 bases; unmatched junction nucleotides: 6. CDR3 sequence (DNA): TGTGCCAGCAGCTTATTCTCCGGGACAGAAAACATTCAGTACTTC. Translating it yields CASSLFSGTENIQYF.

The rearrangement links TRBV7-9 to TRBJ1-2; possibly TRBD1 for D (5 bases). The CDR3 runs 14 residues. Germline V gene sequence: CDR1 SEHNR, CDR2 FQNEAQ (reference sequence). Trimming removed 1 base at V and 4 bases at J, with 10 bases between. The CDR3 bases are TGTGCCAGCAGCTTAGATCAGGGCCCCTATGGCTACACCTTC. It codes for CASSLDQGPYGYTF.

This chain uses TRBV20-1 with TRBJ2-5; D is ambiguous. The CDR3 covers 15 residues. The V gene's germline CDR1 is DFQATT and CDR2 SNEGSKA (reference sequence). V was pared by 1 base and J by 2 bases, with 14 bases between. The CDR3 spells CSARGGAGDQETQYF. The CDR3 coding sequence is TGCAGTGCTAGAGGTGGCGCTGGGGATCAAGAGACCCAGTACTTC.

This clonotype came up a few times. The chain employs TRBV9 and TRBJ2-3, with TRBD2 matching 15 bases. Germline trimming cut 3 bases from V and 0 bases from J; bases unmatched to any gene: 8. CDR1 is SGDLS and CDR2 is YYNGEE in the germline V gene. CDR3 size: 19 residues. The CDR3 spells CASSAGTSGRLTSTDTQYF. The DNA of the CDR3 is TGTGCCAGCAGCGCCGGGACTAGCGGGAGGCTCACCAGCACAGATACGCAGTATTTT.

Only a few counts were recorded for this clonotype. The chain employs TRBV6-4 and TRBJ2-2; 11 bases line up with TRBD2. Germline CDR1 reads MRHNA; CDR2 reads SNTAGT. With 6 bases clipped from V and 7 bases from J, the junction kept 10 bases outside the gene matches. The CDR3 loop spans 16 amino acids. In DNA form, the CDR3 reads TGTGCCAGCAGCCCGACTAGCGGGGCCTCGGGCGGGGAGCTGTTTTTT. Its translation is CASSPTSGASGGELFF.

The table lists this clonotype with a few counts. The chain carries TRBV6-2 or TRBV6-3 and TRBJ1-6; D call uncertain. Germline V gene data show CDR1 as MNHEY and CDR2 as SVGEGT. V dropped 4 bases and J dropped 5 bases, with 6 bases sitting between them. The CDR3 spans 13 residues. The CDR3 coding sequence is TGTGCCAGCAGTTGGGGAGATAATTCACCCCTCCACTTT. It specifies CASSWGDNSPLHF.

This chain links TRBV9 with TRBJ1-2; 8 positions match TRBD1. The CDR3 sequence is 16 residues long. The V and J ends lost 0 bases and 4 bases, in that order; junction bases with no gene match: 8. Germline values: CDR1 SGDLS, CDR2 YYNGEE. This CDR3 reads CASSVGEGDRSYGYTF. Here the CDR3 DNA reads TGTGCCAGCAGCGTAGGGGAGGGGGACAGGTCCTATGGCTACACCTTC.

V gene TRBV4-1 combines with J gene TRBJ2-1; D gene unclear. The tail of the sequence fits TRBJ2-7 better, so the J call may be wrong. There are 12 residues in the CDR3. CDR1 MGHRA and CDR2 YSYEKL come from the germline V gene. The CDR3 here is CASSHPANEQYF. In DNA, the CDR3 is TGCGCCAGCAGCCACCCAGCGAACGAGCAGTACTTC.

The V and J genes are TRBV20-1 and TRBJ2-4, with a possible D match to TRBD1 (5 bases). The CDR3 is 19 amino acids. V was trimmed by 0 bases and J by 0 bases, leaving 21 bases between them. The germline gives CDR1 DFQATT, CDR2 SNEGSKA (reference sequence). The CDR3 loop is CSARDTRQGSFLAKNIQYF. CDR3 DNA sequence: TGCAGTGCTAGAGATACAAGGCAGGGTTCCTTCCTAGCCAAAAACATTCAGTACTTC.

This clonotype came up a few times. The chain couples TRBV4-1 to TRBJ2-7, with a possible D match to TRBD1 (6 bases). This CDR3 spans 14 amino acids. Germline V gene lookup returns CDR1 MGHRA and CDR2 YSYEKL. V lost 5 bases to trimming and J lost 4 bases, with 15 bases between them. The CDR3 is CASSAQQGEYEQYF. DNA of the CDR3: TGCGCCAGCAGCGCACAACAGGGTGAATACGAGCAGTACTTC.

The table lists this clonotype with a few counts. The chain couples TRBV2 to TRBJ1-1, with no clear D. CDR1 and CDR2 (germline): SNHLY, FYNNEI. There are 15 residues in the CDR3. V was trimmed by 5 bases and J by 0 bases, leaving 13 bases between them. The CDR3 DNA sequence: TGTGCCAGCAGTCAAGAGTCAGACATGAACACTGAAGCTTTCTTT. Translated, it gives CASSQESDMNTEAFF.

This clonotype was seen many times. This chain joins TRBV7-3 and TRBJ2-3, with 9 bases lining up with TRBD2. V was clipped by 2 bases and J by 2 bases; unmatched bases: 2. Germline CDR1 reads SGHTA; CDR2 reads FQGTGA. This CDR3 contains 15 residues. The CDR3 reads CASSLAGGVTDTQYF. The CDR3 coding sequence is TGTGCCAGCAGCTTAGCGGGAGGGGTCACAGATACGCAGTATTTT.

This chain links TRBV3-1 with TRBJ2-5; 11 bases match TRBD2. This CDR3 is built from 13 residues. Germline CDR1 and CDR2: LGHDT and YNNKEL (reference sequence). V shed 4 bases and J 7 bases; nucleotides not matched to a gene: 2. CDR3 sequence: CASSPGLAGTQYF. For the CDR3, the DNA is TGTGCCAGCAGCCCCGGACTAGCGGGGACCCAGTACTTC.

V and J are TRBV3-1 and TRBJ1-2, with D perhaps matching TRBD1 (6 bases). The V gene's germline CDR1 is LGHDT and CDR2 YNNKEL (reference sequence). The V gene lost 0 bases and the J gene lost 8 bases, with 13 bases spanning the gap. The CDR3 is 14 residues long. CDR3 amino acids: CASSQESGAGGYTF. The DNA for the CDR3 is TGTGCCAGCAGCCAAGAATCGGGGGCAGGGGGCTACACCTTC.

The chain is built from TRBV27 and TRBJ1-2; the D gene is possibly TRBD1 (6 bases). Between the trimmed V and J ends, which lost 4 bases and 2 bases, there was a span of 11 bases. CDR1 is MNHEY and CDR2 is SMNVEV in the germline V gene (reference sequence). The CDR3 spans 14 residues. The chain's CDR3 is CASSSYTGNYGYTF. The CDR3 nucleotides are TGTGCCAGCAGTTCCTACACAGGGAACTATGGCTACACCTTC.

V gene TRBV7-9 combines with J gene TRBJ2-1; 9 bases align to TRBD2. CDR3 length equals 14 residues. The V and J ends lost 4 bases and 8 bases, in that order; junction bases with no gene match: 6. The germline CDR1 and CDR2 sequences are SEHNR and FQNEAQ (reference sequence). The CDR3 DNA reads TGTGCCAGCAGCTCGCCGGGACTAGCTGATGAGCAGTTCTTC. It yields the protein CASSSPGLADEQFF.